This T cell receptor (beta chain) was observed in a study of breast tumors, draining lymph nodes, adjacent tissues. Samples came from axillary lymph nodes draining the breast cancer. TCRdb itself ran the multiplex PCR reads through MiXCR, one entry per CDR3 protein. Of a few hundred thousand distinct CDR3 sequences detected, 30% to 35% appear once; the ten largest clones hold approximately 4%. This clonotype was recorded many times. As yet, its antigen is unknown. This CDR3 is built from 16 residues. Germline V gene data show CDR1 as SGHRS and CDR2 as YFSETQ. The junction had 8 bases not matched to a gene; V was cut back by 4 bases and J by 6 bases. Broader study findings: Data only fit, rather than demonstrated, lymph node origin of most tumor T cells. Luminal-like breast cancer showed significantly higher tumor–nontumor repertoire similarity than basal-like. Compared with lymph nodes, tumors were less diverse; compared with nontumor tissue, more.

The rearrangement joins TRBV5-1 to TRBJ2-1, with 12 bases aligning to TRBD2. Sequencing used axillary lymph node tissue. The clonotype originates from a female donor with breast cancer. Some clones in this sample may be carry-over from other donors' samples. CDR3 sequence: CASSSWTSGAVNEQFF. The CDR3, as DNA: TGCGCCAGCAGCAGCTGGACTAGCGGGGCGGTCAATGAGCAGTTCTTC.